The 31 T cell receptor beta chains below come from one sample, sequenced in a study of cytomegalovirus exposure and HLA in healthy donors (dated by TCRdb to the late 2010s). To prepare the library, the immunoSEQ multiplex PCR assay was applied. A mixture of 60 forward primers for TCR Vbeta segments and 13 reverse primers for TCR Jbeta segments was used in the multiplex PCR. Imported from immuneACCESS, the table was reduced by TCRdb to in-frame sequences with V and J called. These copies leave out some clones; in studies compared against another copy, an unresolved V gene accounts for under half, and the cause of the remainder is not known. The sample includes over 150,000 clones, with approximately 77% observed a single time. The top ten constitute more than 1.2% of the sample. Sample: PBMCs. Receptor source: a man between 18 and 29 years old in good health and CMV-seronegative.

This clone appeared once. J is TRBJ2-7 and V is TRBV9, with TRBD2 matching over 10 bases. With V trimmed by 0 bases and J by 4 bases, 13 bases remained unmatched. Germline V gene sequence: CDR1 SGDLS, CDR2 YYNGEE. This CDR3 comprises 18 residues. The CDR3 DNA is TGTGCCAGCAGCGTAGGATCTAGCGGGGGTCCGCCTCTATACGAGCAGTACTTC. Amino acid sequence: CASSVGSSGGPPLYEQYF.

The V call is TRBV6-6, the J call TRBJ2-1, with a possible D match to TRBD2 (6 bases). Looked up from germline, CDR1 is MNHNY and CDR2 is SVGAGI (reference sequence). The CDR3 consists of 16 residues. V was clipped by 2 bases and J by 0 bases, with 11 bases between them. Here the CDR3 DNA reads TGTGCCAGCAGTTACGGTAGCGGTAGCTCCTACAATGAGCAGTTCTTC. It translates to CASSYGSGSSYNEQFF.

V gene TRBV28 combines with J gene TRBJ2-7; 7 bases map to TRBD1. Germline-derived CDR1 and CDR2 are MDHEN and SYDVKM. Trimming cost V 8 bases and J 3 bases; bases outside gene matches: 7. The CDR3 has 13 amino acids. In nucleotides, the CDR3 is TGTGCCAGCGGGGGACAGTCTATCTACGAGCAGTACTTC. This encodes CASGGQSIYEQYF.

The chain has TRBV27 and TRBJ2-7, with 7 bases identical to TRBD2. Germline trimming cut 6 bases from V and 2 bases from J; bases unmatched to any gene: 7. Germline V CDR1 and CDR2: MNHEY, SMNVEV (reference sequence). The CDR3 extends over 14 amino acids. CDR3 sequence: CASRKLAIPYEQYF. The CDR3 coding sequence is TGTGCCAGCAGAAAACTAGCGATCCCCTACGAGCAGTACTTC.

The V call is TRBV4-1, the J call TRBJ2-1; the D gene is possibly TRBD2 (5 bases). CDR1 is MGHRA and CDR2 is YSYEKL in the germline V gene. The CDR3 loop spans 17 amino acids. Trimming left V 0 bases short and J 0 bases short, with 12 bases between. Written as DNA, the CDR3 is TGCGCCAGCAGCCAAGACGTCAAGAGCGGCTCCTACAATGAGCAGTTCTTC. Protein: CASSQDVKSGSYNEQFF.

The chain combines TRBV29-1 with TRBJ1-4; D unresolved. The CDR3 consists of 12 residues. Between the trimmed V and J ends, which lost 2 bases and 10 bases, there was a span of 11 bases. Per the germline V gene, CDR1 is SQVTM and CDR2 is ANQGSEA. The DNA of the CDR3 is TGCAGCGTTGAACCGGTGGAGGGAAAACTGTTTTTT. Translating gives CSVEPVEGKLFF.

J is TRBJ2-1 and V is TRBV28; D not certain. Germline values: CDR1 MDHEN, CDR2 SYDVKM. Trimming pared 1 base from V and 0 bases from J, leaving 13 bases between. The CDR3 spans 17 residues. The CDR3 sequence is CASSLSFAFSSYNEQFF. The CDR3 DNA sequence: TGTGCCAGCAGTTTATCGTTTGCGTTTAGCTCCTACAATGAGCAGTTCTTC.

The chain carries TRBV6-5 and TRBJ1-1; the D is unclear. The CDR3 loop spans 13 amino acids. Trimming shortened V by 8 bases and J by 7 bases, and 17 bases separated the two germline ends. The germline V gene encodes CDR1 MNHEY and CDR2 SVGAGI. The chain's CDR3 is CASQPTLAGEAFF. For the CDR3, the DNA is TGTGCCAGCCAACCCACCCTGGCGGGTGAAGCTTTCTTT.

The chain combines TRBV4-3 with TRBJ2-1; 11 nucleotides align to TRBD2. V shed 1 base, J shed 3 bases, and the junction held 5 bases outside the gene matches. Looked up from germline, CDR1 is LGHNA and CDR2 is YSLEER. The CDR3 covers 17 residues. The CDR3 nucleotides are TGCGCCAGCAGCCAAGGGCTAGCGGGAGGTCGCTACAATGAGCAGTTCTTC. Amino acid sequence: CASSQGLAGGRYNEQFF.

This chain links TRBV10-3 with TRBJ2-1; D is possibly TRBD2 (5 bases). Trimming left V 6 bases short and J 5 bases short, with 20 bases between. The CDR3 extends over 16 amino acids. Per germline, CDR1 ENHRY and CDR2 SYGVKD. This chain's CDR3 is CAIRGSVLPQNNEQFF. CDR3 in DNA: TGTGCCATCAGGGGTAGCGTCCTTCCCCAAAACAATGAGCAGTTCTTC.

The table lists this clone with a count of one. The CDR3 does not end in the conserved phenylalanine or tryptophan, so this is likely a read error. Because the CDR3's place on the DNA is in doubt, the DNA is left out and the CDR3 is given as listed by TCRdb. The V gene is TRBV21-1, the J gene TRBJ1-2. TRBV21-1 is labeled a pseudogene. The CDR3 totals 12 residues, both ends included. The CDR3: CASSKNNYGYTL.

The CDR3 sequence is CASSRGQEYSYEQYF. The CDR3 DNA follows: TGTGCCAGCAGCCGGGGACAGGAGTATTCCTACGAGCAGTACTTC. This chain uses TRBV5-4 with TRBJ2-7, with 8 nucleotides matching TRBD1. The germline CDR1 and CDR2 sequences are SGHNT and YYREEE (reference sequence). The J segment lost 1 base and the V segment lost 4 bases, leaving 7 bases of the junction unmatched. CDR3 size: 15 residues. The full variable domain, its missing parts supplied by reference TRBV5-4 and TRBJ2-7, is ETGVTQSPTHLIKTRGQQVTLRCSSQSGHNTVSWYQQALGQGPQFIFQYYREEENGRGNFPPRFSGLQFPNYSSELNVNALELDDSALYLCASSRGQEYSYEQYFGPGTRLTVT.

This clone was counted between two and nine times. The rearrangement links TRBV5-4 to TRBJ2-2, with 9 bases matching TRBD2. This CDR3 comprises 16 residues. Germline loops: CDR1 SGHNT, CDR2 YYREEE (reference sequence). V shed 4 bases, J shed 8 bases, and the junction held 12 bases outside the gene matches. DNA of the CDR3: TGTGCCAGCAGCGGGGGGGCGGTAGCGGGAGCTGGGGAGCTGTTTTTT. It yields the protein CASSGGAVAGAGELFF.

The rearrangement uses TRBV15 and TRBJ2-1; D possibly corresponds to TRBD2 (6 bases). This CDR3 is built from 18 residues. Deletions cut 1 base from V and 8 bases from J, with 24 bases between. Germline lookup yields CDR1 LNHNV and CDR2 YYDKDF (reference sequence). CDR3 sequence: CATSRGGRRLGSGDEQFF. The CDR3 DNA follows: TGTGCCACCAGCAGAGGGGGCCGGAGACTAGGTTCGGGGGATGAGCAGTTCTTC.

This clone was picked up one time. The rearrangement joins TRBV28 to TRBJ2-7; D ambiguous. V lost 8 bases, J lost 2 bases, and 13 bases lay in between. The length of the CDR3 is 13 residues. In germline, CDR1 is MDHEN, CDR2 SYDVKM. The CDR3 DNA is TGTGCCAGCGCCGCGGTCCCGACCTACGAGCAGTACTTC. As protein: CASAAVPTYEQYF.

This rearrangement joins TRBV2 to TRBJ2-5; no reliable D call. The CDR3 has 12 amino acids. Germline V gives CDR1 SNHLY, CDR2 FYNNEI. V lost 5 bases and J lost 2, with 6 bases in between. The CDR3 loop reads CASSPGQETQYF. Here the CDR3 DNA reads TGTGCCAGCAGTCCCGGGCAAGAGACCCAGTACTTC. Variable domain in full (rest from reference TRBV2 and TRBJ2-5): EPEVTQTPSHQVTQMGQEVILRCVPISNHLYFYWYRQILGQKVEFLVSFYNNEISEKSEIFDDQFSVERPDGSNFTLKIRSTKLEDSAMYFCASSPGQETQYFGPGTRLLVL.

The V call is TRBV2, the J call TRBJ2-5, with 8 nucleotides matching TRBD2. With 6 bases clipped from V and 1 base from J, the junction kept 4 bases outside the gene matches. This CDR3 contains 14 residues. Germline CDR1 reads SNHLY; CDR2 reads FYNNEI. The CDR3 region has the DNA TGTGCCAGCAGCGGCCGGGGGGGCCAAGAGACCCAGTACTTC. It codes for CASSGRGGQETQYF. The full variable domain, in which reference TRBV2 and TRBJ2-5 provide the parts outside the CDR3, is EPEVTQTPSHQVTQMGQEVILRCVPISNHLYFYWYRQILGQKVEFLVSFYNNEISEKSEIFDDQFSVERPDGSNFTLKIRSTKLEDSAMYFCASSGRGGQETQYFGPGTRLLVL.

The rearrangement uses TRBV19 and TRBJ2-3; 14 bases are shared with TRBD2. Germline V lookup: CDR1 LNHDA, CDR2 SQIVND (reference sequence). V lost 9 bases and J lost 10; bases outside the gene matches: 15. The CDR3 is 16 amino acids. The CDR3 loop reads CASRGTSGSSTGAQYF. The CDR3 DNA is TGTGCCAGCCGAGGGACTAGCGGGAGTAGTACGGGTGCGCAGTATTTT. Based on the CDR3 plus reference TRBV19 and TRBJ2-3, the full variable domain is DGGITQSPKYLFRKEGQNVTLSCEQNLNHDAMYWYRQDPGQGLRLIYYSQIVNDFQKGDIAEGYSVSREKKESFPLTVTSAQKNPTAFYLCASRGTSGSSTGAQYFGPGTRLTVL.

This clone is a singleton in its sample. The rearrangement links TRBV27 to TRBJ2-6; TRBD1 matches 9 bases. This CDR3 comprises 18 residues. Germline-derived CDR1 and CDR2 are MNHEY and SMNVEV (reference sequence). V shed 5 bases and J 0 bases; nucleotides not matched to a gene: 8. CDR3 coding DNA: TGTGCCAGCAGTCCCTGGGACAGGGTTTACTCTGGGGCCAACGTCCTGACTTTC. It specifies CASSPWDRVYSGANVLTF.

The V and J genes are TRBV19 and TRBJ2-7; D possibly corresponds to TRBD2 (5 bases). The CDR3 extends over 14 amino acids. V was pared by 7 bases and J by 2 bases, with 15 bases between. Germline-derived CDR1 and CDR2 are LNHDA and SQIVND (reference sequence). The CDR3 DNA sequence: TGTGCCAGTAAGACGGGATGGGAAACCTACGAGCAGTACTTC. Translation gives CASKTGWETYEQYF.

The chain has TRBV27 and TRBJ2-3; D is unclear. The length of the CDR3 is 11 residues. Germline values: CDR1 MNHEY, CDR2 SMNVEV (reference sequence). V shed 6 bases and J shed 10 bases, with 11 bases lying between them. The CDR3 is CASSLNGPQYF. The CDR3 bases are TGTGCCAGCAGCCTGAATGGGCCGCAGTATTTT.

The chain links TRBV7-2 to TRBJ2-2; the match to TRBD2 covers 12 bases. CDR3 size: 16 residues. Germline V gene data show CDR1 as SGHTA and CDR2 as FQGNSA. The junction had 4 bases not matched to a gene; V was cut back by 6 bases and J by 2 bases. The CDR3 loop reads CASRLTSGGNTGELFF. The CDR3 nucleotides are TGTGCCAGCAGATTGACTAGCGGGGGCAACACCGGGGAGCTGTTTTTT.

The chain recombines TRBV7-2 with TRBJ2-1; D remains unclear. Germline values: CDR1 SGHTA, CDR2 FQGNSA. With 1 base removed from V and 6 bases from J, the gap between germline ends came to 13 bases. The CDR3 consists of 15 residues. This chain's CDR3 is CASSLVGLSGNEQFF. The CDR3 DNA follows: TGTGCCAGCAGCTTAGTAGGCCTCTCGGGCAATGAGCAGTTCTTC.

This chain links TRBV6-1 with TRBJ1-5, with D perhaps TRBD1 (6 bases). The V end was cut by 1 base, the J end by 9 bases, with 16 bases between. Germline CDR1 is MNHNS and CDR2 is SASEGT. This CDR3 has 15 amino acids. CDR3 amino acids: CASSEVEGVWAPQHF. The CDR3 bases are TGTGCCAGCAGTGAAGTTGAGGGGGTATGGGCGCCCCAGCATTTT.

The CDR3 sequence is CASSAVDRPYTEAFF. The CDR3, as DNA: TGTGCCAGCAGCGCTGTGGACAGGCCTTACACTGAAGCTTTCTTT. The chain uses TRBV25-1 and TRBJ1-1, with 7 nucleotides matching TRBD1. Germline V lookup: CDR1 MGHDK, CDR2 SYGVNS. This CDR3 region has 15 residues. V trimming: 6 bases; J trimming: 3 bases; junction bases outside the gene matches: 10.

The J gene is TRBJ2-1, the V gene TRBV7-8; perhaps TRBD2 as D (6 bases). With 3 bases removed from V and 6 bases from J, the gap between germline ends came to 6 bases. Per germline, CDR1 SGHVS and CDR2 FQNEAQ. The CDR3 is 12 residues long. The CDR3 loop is CASSFGSNEQFF. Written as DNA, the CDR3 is TGTGCCAGCAGCTTCGGGAGCAATGAGCAGTTCTTC.

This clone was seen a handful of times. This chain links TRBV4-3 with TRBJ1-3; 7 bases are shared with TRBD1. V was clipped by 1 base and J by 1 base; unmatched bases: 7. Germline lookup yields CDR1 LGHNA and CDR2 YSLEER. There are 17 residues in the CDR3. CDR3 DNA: TGCGCCAGCAGCCAAGGAAAGGACAGGCCTTCTGGAAACACCATATATTTT. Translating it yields CASSQGKDRPSGNTIYF.

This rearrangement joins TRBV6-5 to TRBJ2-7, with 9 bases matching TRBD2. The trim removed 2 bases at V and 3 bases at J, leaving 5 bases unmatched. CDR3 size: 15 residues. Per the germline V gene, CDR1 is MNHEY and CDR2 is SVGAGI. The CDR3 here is CASSYVSSGVYEQYF. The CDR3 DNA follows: TGTGCCAGCAGTTACGTCTCTAGCGGGGTCTACGAGCAGTACTTC.

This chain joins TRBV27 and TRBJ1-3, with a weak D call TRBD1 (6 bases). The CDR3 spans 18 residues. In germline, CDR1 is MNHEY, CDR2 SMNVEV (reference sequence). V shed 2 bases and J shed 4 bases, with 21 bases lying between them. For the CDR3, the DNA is TGTGCCAGCAGTTTAGGTGGGGTACAGGGTGTGTCAGGAAACACCATATATTTT. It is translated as CASSLGGVQGVSGNTIYF.

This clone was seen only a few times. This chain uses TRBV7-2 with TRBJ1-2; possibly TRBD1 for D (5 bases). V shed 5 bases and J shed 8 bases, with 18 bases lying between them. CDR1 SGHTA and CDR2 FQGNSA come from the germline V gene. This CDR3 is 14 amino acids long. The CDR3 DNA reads TGTGCCAGCAGCCCCCGGGGAGGGACGGAGGGCTACACCTTC. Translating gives CASSPRGGTEGYTF.

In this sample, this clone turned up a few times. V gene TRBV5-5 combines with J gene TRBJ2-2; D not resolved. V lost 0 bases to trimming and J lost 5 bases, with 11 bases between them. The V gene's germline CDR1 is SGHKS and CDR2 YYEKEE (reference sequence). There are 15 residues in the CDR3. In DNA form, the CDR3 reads TGTGCCAGCAGCTTGGGCCCCCGAACAACCGGGGAGCTGTTTTTT. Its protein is CASSLGPRTTGELFF. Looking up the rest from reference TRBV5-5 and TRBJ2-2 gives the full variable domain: DAGVTQSPTHLIKTRGQQVTLRCSPISGHKSVSWYQQVLGQGPQFIFQYYEKEERGRGNFPDRFSARQFPNYSSELNVNALLLGDSALYLCASSLGPRTTGELFFGEGSRLTVL.